This T cell receptor (beta chain) was retrieved from a study of cytomegalovirus exposure and HLA in healthy donors. Overall study results and limits: Rarity characterized most TCR sequences, yet some public TCRs appeared in many donors. Overall, around 160 TCR beta chains were annotated as cytomegalovirus-associated. Later on, analysis showed that most CMV-associated TCR beta chains appeared to be HLA-restricted.

A multiplex PCR was run with 60 Vbeta primers and 13 Jbeta primers. Generated by immunoSEQ multiplex PCR, the TCRdb table keeps only in-frame clones and is missing some. In the table there are more than 85,000 clones, over 12% of which are singletons. As to this clone: Its antigen is unidentified.

The CDR3 loop spans 15 amino acids. The junction had 8 bases not matched to a gene; V was cut back by 2 bases and J by 5 bases. Germline V gene sequence: CDR1 MGHRA, CDR2 YSYEKL. The source of this sequence is a female donor in good health and CMV-seronegative. The V call is TRBV4-1, the J call TRBJ2-5, with 7 bases fitting TRBD1. The sample was PBMCs. The CDR3 coding sequence is TGCGCCAGCAGCCAAAGAGACAGGGAGTGGGAGACCCAGTACTTC. Protein sequence: CASSQRDREWETQYF.